This T cell receptor (beta chain) originates from a study of memory CD4+ T cells and cytomegalovirus serostatus. Single viable CD3+CD4+CD8-CD45RO+ cells were sorted as the memory CD4+ T cells. Serostatus was set by detecting CMV pp150, pp28, p38, p52 IgG. CD4+ T cells were isolated by positive magnetic selection. Per the original methods: After removing out-of-frame reads, over 2 million distinct TCRbeta sequences remained. Sequencing used immunoSEQ multiplex PCR; TCRdb keeps in-frame clones, though not all of them. That table is the source of V, J and clone size, and D and trimming were worked out from the DNA. The data show 45,000 to 60,000 clones, with under 80% seen just once and 0.65% to 0.85% held by the top ten. Deletions cut 2 bases from V and 9 bases from J, with 13 bases between. The V gene's germline CDR1 is SQVTM and CDR2 ANQGSEA. The CDR3 is 12 amino acids.

This TCR came from an adult in good health and CMV-seronegative. This sequence joins TRBV29-1 and TRBJ2-5; a possible D gene is TRBD2 (6 bases). Sequenced input: memory CD4+ T cells from blood. The DNA for the CDR3 is TGCAGCGTTGAACCCGGGGAGGAGGCCCAGTACTTC. It is translated as CSVEPGEEAQYF.